This passage covers 25 T cell receptor beta chains from one sample sequenced in a study of T cell responses to AZD1222 COVID-19 vaccine. Profiled with immunoSEQ multiplex PCR; TCRdb holds only in-frame clones, not every one. The sample lists 95,000 to 150,000 clones, 88% occurring once. Source: peripheral blood, taken on day 0 of AZD1222 vaccination. Source of these receptors: an adult in good health.

This sequence joins TRBV19 and TRBJ1-2; D ambiguous. There are 13 residues in the CDR3. Germline V gene sequence: CDR1 LNHDA, CDR2 SQIVND (reference sequence). The ends were cut back, 5 bases at V and 3 bases at J, with 10 bases in the middle. The CDR3 spells CASSSWTDYGYTF. The DNA of the CDR3 is TGTGCCAGTAGTTCATGGACCGACTATGGCTACACCTTC.

J is TRBJ2-5 and V is TRBV12-3 or TRBV12-4; tentatively, D is TRBD1 (5 bases). CDR3 size: 11 residues. V was pared by 5 bases and J by 5 bases, with 6 bases between. The CDR3 DNA sequence: TGTGCCAGCAGTCAGGGTGAGACCCAGTACTTC. Protein sequence: CASSQGETQYF.

The chain combines TRBV5-1 with TRBJ2-7; maybe TRBD1 (6 bases). V was trimmed by 1 base and J by 7 bases, leaving 21 bases between them. This CDR3 contains 16 residues. The germline CDR1 and CDR2 sequences are SGHRS and YFSETQ. CDR3 nucleotide sequence: TGCGCCAGCAGCTTGCGCGGCGCGACGCCCCAGGGGGAGCAGTACTTC. Translated: CASSLRGATPQGEQYF. The variable domain in full, with the rest retrieved from reference TRBV5-1 and TRBJ2-7, is KAGVTQTPRYLIKTRGQQVTLSCSPISGHRSVSWYQQTPGQGLQFLFEYFSETQRNKGNFPGRFSGRQFSNSRSEMNVSTLELGDSALYLCASSLRGATPQGEQYFGPGTRLTVT.

This chain uses TRBV7-9 with TRBJ1-3; D perhaps matches TRBD1 (6 bases). Germline V gene data show CDR1 as SEHNR and CDR2 as FQNEAQ (reference sequence). Trimming shortened V by 3 bases and J by 0 bases, and 9 bases separated the two germline ends. The CDR3 consists of 15 residues. Written as DNA, the CDR3 is TGTGCCAGCAGCTTGCAGGGGACCTCTGGAAACACCATATATTTT. Protein: CASSLQGTSGNTIYF.

The V gene is TRBV7-2, the J gene TRBJ2-7; tentatively, D is TRBD1 (5 bases). The germline V and J ends were trimmed by 1 base and 0 bases, with 10 bases remaining between them. Germline V CDR1 and CDR2: SGHTA, FQGNSA. The CDR3 extends over 15 amino acids. Here the CDR3 reads CASSLGQRTSYEQYF. The CDR3 DNA is TGTGCCAGCAGCTTAGGACAGAGAACCTCCTACGAGCAGTACTTC.

V usage is TRBV5-6 and J usage is TRBJ1-2; TRBD1 matches 10 bases. With 4 bases clipped from V and 5 bases from J, the junction kept 5 bases outside the gene matches. Germline V gene lookup returns CDR1 SGHDT and CDR2 YYEEEE. This CDR3 spans 14 amino acids. The CDR3 loop is CASSPTGGGYGYTF. The CDR3 DNA is TGTGCCAGCAGCCCGACAGGGGGCGGGTATGGCTACACCTTC.

This rearrangement joins TRBV21-1 to TRBJ2-7; no check of the table's D call, TRBD2, against the DNA was made. TRBV21-1 constitutes a pseudogene. The CDR3 length is 14 residues. The CDR3 coding sequence is TGTGCCAGCAGCAAAGGAGCCGGGACCTACGAGCAGTACTTC. The encoded protein is CASSKGAGTYEQYF.

V is TRBV4-3 and J is TRBJ2-3, with TRBD2 matching over 10 bases. V was clipped by 0 bases and J by 2 bases; unmatched bases: 11. The CDR3 length is 19 residues. Germline V gene sequence: CDR1 LGHNA, CDR2 YSLEER. CDR3 sequence reads: CASSQEIASGGTFTDTQYF. The CDR3 DNA sequence: TGCGCCAGCAGCCAAGAGATAGCTAGCGGGGGAACGTTCACAGATACGCAGTATTTT.

The V and J genes are TRBV5-1 and TRBJ2-5, with a weak D call TRBD2 (6 bases). Germline V gene sequence: CDR1 SGHRS, CDR2 YFSETQ. The CDR3 has 15 amino acids. V was shortened by 2 bases and J by 1 base, with 12 bases between the two germline ends. As DNA, the CDR3 is TGCGCCAGCAGCTTAGGTGGGGGGTCCCAAGAGACCCAGTACTTC. Translating it yields CASSLGGGSQETQYF.

The CDR3, as DNA: TGTGCCAGCAGTGATGGGACAGGGAGGGGGTATAGCAATCAGCCCCAGCATTTT. This translates into CASSDGTGRGYSNQPQHF. The chain uses TRBV6-4 and TRBJ1-5; 9 bases line up with TRBD1. Unmatched junction bases numbered 9, after V lost 3 bases and J lost 0 bases. CDR1 and CDR2 from the germline V gene are MRHNA and SNTAGT. This CDR3 is 18 amino acids long.

The CDR3 DNA follows: TGCGCCAGCAGCCAAGGATCCTGGATAACACCCCTCCACTTT. Residues: CASSQGSWITPLHF. The chain employs TRBV4-3 and TRBJ1-6; D remains unclear. V dropped 1 base and J dropped 11 bases, with 12 bases sitting between them. This CDR3 spans 14 amino acids. Per the germline V gene, CDR1 is LGHNA and CDR2 is YSLEER.

V usage is TRBV4-1 and J usage is TRBJ2-7; a weak D match, TRBD2 (6 bases). CDR3 size: 14 residues. The germline V gene encodes CDR1 MGHRA and CDR2 YSYEKL. V lost 3 bases and J lost 3, with 12 bases in between. The CDR3, as DNA: TGCGCCAGCAGCCAGCAACGGGGGAACTACGAGCAGTACTTC. Amino acids: CASSQQRGNYEQYF.

The gene calls are TRBV5-5 and TRBJ2-5; D gene ambiguous. CDR3 length: 11 amino acids. Germline CDR1 and CDR2: SGHKS and YYEKEE (reference sequence). The V end was cut by 3 bases, the J end by 7 bases, with 7 bases between. CDR3 nucleotide sequence: TGTGCCAGCAGCTCCCAATGGACCCAGTACTTC. Translated: CASSSQWTQYF. Combining the CDR3 with reference TRBV5-5 and TRBJ2-5 gives the whole variable domain DAGVTQSPTHLIKTRGQQVTLRCSPISGHKSVSWYQQVLGQGPQFIFQYYEKEERGRGNFPDRFSARQFPNYSSELNVNALLLGDSALYLCASSSQWTQYFGPGTRLLVL.

The chain joins TRBV5-5 to TRBJ2-7; 8 bases match TRBD1. The CDR3 consists of 15 residues. CDR1 and CDR2 from the germline V gene are SGHKS and YYEKEE (reference sequence). V lost 0 bases to trimming and J lost 1 base; unmatched junction nucleotides: 3. This CDR3 is CASSLVGDRSYEQYF. CDR3 sequence (DNA): TGTGCCAGCAGCTTGGTAGGGGACAGGTCCTACGAGCAGTACTTC. Together with reference TRBV5-5 and TRBJ2-7, the CDR3 gives the full variable domain: DAGVTQSPTHLIKTRGQQVTLRCSPISGHKSVSWYQQVLGQGPQFIFQYYEKEERGRGNFPDRFSARQFPNYSSELNVNALLLGDSALYLCASSLVGDRSYEQYFGPGTRLTVT.

This sequence joins TRBV5-1 and TRBJ2-7; D not certain. Germline CDR1 is SGHRS and CDR2 is YFSETQ. Trimming shortened V by 0 bases and J by 5 bases, and 15 bases separated the two germline ends. The CDR3 spans 15 residues. The DNA for the CDR3 is TGCGCCAGCAGCTTGGAGAAAGGATCAGTGCACGAGCAGTACTTC. This gives the protein CASSLEKGSVHEQYF.

The chain combines TRBV10-3 with TRBJ2-7; TRBD2 agrees at 11 bases. The CDR3 spans 15 residues. The junction had 6 bases not matched to a gene; V was cut back by 6 bases and J by 2 bases. CDR1 is ENHRY and CDR2 is SYGVKD in the germline V gene. CDR3 coding DNA: TGTGCCATCAGCGACATACTAGCGGGGGCCTACGAGCAGTACTTC. It encodes CAISDILAGAYEQYF.

This chain uses TRBV21-1 with TRBJ1-3; whether TRBD1, the table's D call, matches the DNA was not checked. TRBV21-1 is deemed a pseudogene. The CDR3 is 14 residues long. CDR3 residues: CASSIRTVGNTIYF. Written as DNA, the CDR3 is TGTGCCAGCAGCATAAGGACAGTAGGAAACACCATATATTTT.

The count of this clone is one. The CDR3 sequence: CASSVLRAGELFF. CDR3 coding DNA: TGTGCCAGCAGCGTATTGCGGGCCGGGGAGCTGTTTTTT. The rearrangement links TRBV9 to TRBJ2-2; D might be TRBD2 (5 bases). Looked up from germline, CDR1 is SGDLS and CDR2 is YYNGEE. The V and J ends lost 1 base and 6 bases respectively, with 7 bases between them. This CDR3 is built from 13 residues.

The V call is TRBV27, the J call TRBJ2-2; TRBD1 aligns across 8 bases. Unmatched junction bases numbered 8, after V lost 6 bases and J lost 2 bases. Per the germline V gene, CDR1 is MNHEY and CDR2 is SMNVEV (reference sequence). The CDR3 runs to 16 residues. The CDR3 sequence: CASSFTGTGNTGELFF. The CDR3 DNA reads as TGTGCCAGCAGCTTCACCGGGACAGGAAACACCGGGGAGCTGTTTTTT.

The chain carries TRBV27 and TRBJ1-6; 9 bases map to TRBD1. The CDR3 is 17 amino acids. The germline V gene encodes CDR1 MNHEY and CDR2 SMNVEV (reference sequence). Losses at the gene ends were 2 bases for V and 9 bases for J; bases not matched to a gene: 11. The CDR3 sequence is CASSLALRQGVGSPLHF. In DNA form, the CDR3 reads TGTGCCAGCAGTTTAGCCCTTCGACAGGGGGTAGGTTCACCCCTCCACTTT.

V usage is TRBV5-1 and J usage is TRBJ1-5; a possible D gene is TRBD1 (5 bases). CDR3 length: 15 amino acids. Germline CDR1 is SGHRS and CDR2 is YFSETQ. Trimming pared 4 bases from V and 6 bases from J, leaving 17 bases between. Written as DNA, the CDR3 is TGCGCCAGCAGCCAGGAACCAGGGAGGGGTCAGCCCCAGCATTTT. The encoded protein is CASSQEPGRGQPQHF.

The chain couples TRBV11-2 to TRBJ1-6, with D unresolved. Germline V gene lookup returns CDR1 SGHAT and CDR2 FQNNGV. The CDR3 consists of 16 residues. The V gene lost 3 bases and the J gene lost 0 bases, with 9 bases spanning the gap. This chain's CDR3 is CASSFRVPSYNSPLHF. DNA of the CDR3: TGTGCCAGCAGCTTCCGCGTTCCCTCCTATAATTCACCCCTCCACTTT.

The chain combines TRBV28 with TRBJ1-5; 10 bases agree with TRBD1. The CDR3 covers 21 residues. Germline V gene data show CDR1 as MDHEN and CDR2 as SYDVKM. With 4 bases clipped from V and 0 bases from J, the junction kept 18 bases outside the gene matches. The CDR3 nucleotides read TGTGCCAGCAGTTCCCCTTTCGACAGGGGGCCTAAGGACTTTAGCAATCAGCCCCAGCATTTT. This sequence encodes CASSSPFDRGPKDFSNQPQHF.

The chain recombines TRBV6-4 with TRBJ1-6; 7 bases fit TRBD1. Trimming removed 0 bases from V and 0 bases from J; junction bases left unmatched: 11. This CDR3 region has 20 residues. Germline V gene data show CDR1 as MRHNA and CDR2 as SNTAGT. CDR3 loop: CASSDSRAPTGSSYNSPLHF. CDR3 in DNA: TGTGCCAGCAGTGACTCCCGGGCTCCGACAGGGAGCTCCTATAATTCACCCCTCCACTTT.

The gene calls are TRBV9 and TRBJ1-1; D is undetermined. Deletions cut 3 bases from V and 3 bases from J, with 15 bases between. The CDR3 is 15 residues long. Germline assignment: CDR1 SGDLS and CDR2 YYNGEE. The CDR3 sequence is CASSGVANPYTEAFF. The CDR3 DNA follows: TGTGCCAGCAGCGGAGTGGCGAACCCTTACACTGAAGCTTTCTTT.